Listed here are 17 T cell receptor beta chains from one sample, sequenced in a study of beta chain features in type 1 diabetes. Their antigens remain unidentified. The study reverse transcribed the entire isolated RNA, so it sequenced expressed TCRB transcripts. Profiling relied on immunoSEQ multiplex PCR, and the TCRdb table lists in-frame clones only, not all of them. Among hundreds of thousands of clones, over 13% were seen once, and the ten largest hold 0.035% to 0.045%. Study-wide findings and caveats: There was a moderate but significant shortening of TCRB CDR3s in all four CD4+ subsets of Type 1 diabetes patients.

Sequenced material: naive CD4+ T cells from blood. The receptors here all came from a man aged 18 to 29 with type 1 diabetes.

The chain employs TRBV29-1 and TRBJ2-5; the D gene is possibly TRBD2 (6 bases). The CDR3 runs to 17 residues. CDR1 and CDR2 (germline): SQVTM, ANQGSEA. Trimming shortened V by 3 bases and J by 4 bases, and 24 bases separated the two germline ends. In DNA, the CDR3 is TGCAGCGTTGACATTGGCATTGGGACGGGGGTTTCAGAGACCCAGTACTTC. It is translated as CSVDIGIGTGVSETQYF.

In its sample, this clone was seen once. The chain has TRBV5-1 and TRBJ2-1; D remains ambiguous. Germline V gives CDR1 SGHRS, CDR2 YFSETQ. The CDR3 extends over 17 amino acids. V was shortened by 0 bases and J by 0 bases, with 13 bases between the two germline ends. CDR3 region: CASSLDLLGSSYNEQFF. DNA for the CDR3: TGCGCCAGCAGCTTGGATTTACTGGGAAGCTCCTACAATGAGCAGTTCTTC.

About this clone: Mismatch with germline at one junction end may stem from a read error. V is TRBV2 and J is TRBJ1-2; D call uncertain. CDR1 and CDR2 from the germline V gene are SNHLY and FYNNEI. CDR3 length: 12 residues. DNA for the CDR3: TGTGCCAGCAGTGAATTAGGCCGGATACTGCCCTTC. It encodes CASSELGRILPF.

The chain uses TRBV30 and TRBJ2-5; D perhaps matches TRBD1 (5 bases). The germline V gene encodes CDR1 GTSNPN and CDR2 SVGIG (reference sequence). Trimming cost V 2 bases and J 5 bases, with 9 bases left between them. This CDR3 is 12 amino acids long. The CDR3 spells CAWSPAGETQYF. Here the CDR3 DNA reads TGTGCCTGGAGTCCGGCAGGGGAGACCCAGTACTTC.

This clone appeared a single time. One end of the junction varies from germline; a read error may be responsible. The chain links TRBV6-5 to TRBJ2-6; D is unresolved. Germline V CDR1 and CDR2: MNHEY, SVGAGI. This CDR3 has 11 residues. CDR3 protein: CTSSTSGILTF. The CDR3 coding sequence is TGTACCAGCAGTACGTCTGGGATCTTGACTTTC.

There are many counts of this clone. This chain uses TRBV7-9 with TRBJ1-5; D possibly corresponds to TRBD1 (6 bases). From germline, CDR1 is SEHNR and CDR2 FQNEAQ (reference sequence). The germline V and J ends were trimmed by 4 bases and 5 bases, with 12 bases remaining between them. The CDR3 runs to 14 residues. CDR3 coding DNA: TGTGCCAGCAGCTCACAGGGAGGTGATCAGCCCCAGCATTTT. It specifies CASSSQGGDQPQHF. The full variable domain, with the rest looked up from reference TRBV7-9 and TRBJ1-5, is DTGVSQNPRHKITKRGQNVTFRCDPISEHNRLYWYRQTLGQGPEFLTYFQNEAQLEKSRLLSDRFSAERPKGSFSTLEIQRTEQGDSAMYLCASSSQGGDQPQHFGDGTRLSIL.

The chain carries TRBV11-2 and TRBJ2-3; D is unresolved. With 4 bases removed from V and 0 bases from J, the gap between germline ends came to 11 bases. This CDR3 is built from 15 residues. The germline gives CDR1 SGHAT, CDR2 FQNNGV. CDR3 coding DNA: TGTGCCAGCAGCTGGCGTCACTCTAGCACAGATACGCAGTATTTT. This gives the protein CASSWRHSSTDTQYF. The full variable domain, rest sourced from reference TRBV11-2 and TRBJ2-3, is EAGVAQSPRYKIIEKRQSVAFWCNPISGHATLYWYQQILGQGPKLLIQFQNNGVVDDSQLPKDRFSAERLKGVDSTLKIQPAKLEDSAVYLCASSWRHSSTDTQYFGPGTRLTVL.

The chain has TRBV4-2 and TRBJ1-4; TRBD1 matches 10 bases. The CDR3 consists of 16 residues. With V trimmed by 4 bases and J by 6 bases, 8 bases remained unmatched. CDR1 and CDR2 (germline): LGHNA, YNFKEQ. The CDR3 region is CASSPFGDRGDEKLFF. In nucleotides, the CDR3 is TGTGCCAGCAGCCCCTTCGGGGACAGGGGAGATGAAAAACTGTTTTTT.

The rearrangement joins TRBV21-1 to TRBJ1-2; the DNA was not compared with TRBD1, the D call given in the table. TRBV21-1 is deemed a pseudogene. The CDR3 extends over 13 amino acids. The CDR3 protein is CATGTDNFYGYTF. CDR3 nucleotides: TGTGCCACCGGGACAGACAACTTCTATGGCTACACCTTC.

A few counts support this clone. CDR3 in amino acids: CASRDTGELFF. The CDR3 nucleotides read TGCGCCAGCAGGGATACCGGGGAGCTGTTTTTT. The chain has TRBV5-1 and TRBJ2-2, with D unresolved. This CDR3 contains 11 residues. Germline assignment: CDR1 SGHRS and CDR2 YFSETQ. Trimming stripped 5 bases from V and 5 bases from J, with 4 bases between.

The V call is TRBV7-2, the J call TRBJ2-2, with D possibly matching TRBD2 (6 bases). Germline-derived CDR1 and CDR2 are SGHTA and FQGNSA. This CDR3 has 16 residues. V lost 0 bases and J 3 bases, leaving 11 bases between the germline ends. The CDR3 region is CASSLAPGGHTGELFF. Here the CDR3 DNA reads TGTGCCAGCAGCTTAGCTCCCGGGGGACACACCGGGGAGCTGTTTTTT.

A few counts support this clone. V gene TRBV19 combines with J gene TRBJ2-1; a possible D gene is TRBD1 (5 bases). The germline gives CDR1 LNHDA, CDR2 SQIVND (reference sequence). Trimming stripped 3 bases from V and 13 bases from J, with 10 bases between. This CDR3 is 11 amino acids long. The chain's CDR3 is CASSIGQGQFF. The CDR3, as DNA: TGTGCCAGTAGTATTGGGCAGGGCCAGTTCTTC.

The V gene is TRBV7-9, the J gene TRBJ1-1; 10 positions match TRBD1. This CDR3 has 15 residues. The junction had 11 bases not matched to a gene; V was cut back by 8 bases and J by 5 bases. Germline V lookup: CDR1 SEHNR, CDR2 FQNEAQ (reference sequence). DNA for the CDR3: TGTGCCAGCCTAAGGGCGGGACAGGGGATGACTGAAGCTTTCTTT. This encodes CASLRAGQGMTEAFF.

This clone was observed a few times. J is TRBJ1-4 and V is TRBV7-9, with a possible D match to TRBD1 (5 bases). Trimming took 3 bases from V and 8 from J, leaving 13 bases between them. The CDR3 length is 14 residues. CDR1 is SEHNR, CDR2 FQNEAQ, per germline (reference sequence). The CDR3 spells CASSFQGVGEKLFF. CDR3 DNA: TGTGCCAGCAGCTTTCAGGGAGTAGGCGAAAAACTGTTTTTT. Looking up the rest from reference TRBV7-9 and TRBJ1-4 gives the full variable domain: DTGVSQNPRHKITKRGQNVTFRCDPISEHNRLYWYRQTLGQGPEFLTYFQNEAQLEKSRLLSDRFSAERPKGSFSTLEIQRTEQGDSAMYLCASSFQGVGEKLFFGSGTQLSVL.

This clone was seen a handful of times. The chain is built from TRBV4-3 and TRBJ1-4; 9 positions agree with TRBD1. The CDR3 extends over 18 amino acids. V was clipped by 0 bases and J by 6 bases; unmatched bases: 11. Germline V gene data show CDR1 as LGHNA and CDR2 as YSLEER. In DNA form, the CDR3 reads TGCGCCAGCAGCCAAGATGGGACAGGGTCGAGTAAGGATGAAAAACTGTTTTTT. Its translation: CASSQDGTGSSKDEKLFF.

The chain recombines TRBV5-4 with TRBJ1-3; D call uncertain. The ends were cut back, 5 bases at V and 2 bases at J, with 11 bases in the middle. The CDR3 has 14 amino acids. Per germline, CDR1 SGHNT and CDR2 YYREEE (reference sequence). The CDR3 nucleotides are TGTGCCAGCAGTCGACCGGAGCCTGGAAACACCATATATTTT. This encodes CASSRPEPGNTIYF.

About this clone itself: This CDR3 is also generated by other DNA sequences in the sample. The CDR3 protein is CASSLTGGEQYF. The CDR3 DNA reads TGTGCCAGCAGCTTAACCGGGGGTGAGCAGTACTTC. The chain combines TRBV7-2 with TRBJ2-7; D is possibly TRBD2 (6 bases). This CDR3 region has 12 residues. Germline-derived CDR1 and CDR2 are SGHTA and FQGNSA. With 2 bases removed from V and 7 bases from J, the gap between germline ends came to 9 bases.